This note documents a single TCR beta chain sequence. Original processing methods: Amplification of reference gene primers provided the estimated nucleated cell counts. Some clones are missing from TCRdb's copy, which holds only in-frame ones; the method was immunoSEQ multiplex PCR. For V, J and clone size, that table is used; D and trimming come from the DNA. The sample has approximately 330,000 clones; 87% are singletons. J was trimmed by 8 bases and V by 2 bases; bases with no gene match: 6. The CDR3 is 14 residues long. Germline-derived CDR1 and CDR2 are MNHEY and SVGAGI. It was during active infection that Seattle patients were enrolled and then longitudinally followed. The data stem from a study of blood T cell repertoires in COVID-19. Study-wide context: Sites in the United States, Italy and Spain provided acute and convalescent COVID-19 samples. PBMCs, B-cell-depleted T cells, or T cells were the source of the cDNA or gDNA that made up the material.

The chain couples TRBV6-5 to TRBJ1-2, with 9 bases identical to TRBD1. The TCR was taken from a man aged 30-40 years with COVID-19, enrolled during active disease. Sequencing was carried out using peripheral blood. CDR3 coding DNA: TGTGCCAGCAGTTACGGGACAGGGAGTGAGGGCTACACCTTC. Its protein is CASSYGTGSEGYTF.